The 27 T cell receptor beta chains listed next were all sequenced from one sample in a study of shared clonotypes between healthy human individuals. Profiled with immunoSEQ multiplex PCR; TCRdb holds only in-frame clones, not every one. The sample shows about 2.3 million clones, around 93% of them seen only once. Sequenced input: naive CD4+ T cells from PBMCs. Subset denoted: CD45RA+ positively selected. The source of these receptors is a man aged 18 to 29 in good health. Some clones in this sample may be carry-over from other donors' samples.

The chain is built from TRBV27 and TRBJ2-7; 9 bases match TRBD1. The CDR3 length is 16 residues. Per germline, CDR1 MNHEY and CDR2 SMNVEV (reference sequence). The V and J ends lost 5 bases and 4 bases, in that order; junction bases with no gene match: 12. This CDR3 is CASSQSLQGAKYEQYF. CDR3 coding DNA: TGTGCCAGCAGTCAGTCCCTACAGGGGGCGAAGTACGAGCAGTACTTC.

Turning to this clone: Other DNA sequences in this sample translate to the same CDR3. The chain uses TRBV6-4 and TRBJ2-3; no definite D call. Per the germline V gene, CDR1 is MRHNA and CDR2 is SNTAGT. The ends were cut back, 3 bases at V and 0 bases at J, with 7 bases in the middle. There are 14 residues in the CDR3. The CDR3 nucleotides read TGTGCCAGCAGTGAAGGTGGGAGCACAGATACGCAGTATTTT. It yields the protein CASSEGGSTDTQYF.

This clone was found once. CDR3 bases: TGTGCCAGTAGTAGGAAGACAGGGGATGAGCAGTTCTTC. It encodes CASSRKTGDEQFF. The chain joins TRBV19 to TRBJ2-1; 8 nucleotides align to TRBD1. J gave up 8 bases and V 4 bases, and 4 bases lay outside the gene matches. This CDR3 is built from 13 residues. From germline, CDR1 is LNHDA and CDR2 SQIVND (reference sequence).

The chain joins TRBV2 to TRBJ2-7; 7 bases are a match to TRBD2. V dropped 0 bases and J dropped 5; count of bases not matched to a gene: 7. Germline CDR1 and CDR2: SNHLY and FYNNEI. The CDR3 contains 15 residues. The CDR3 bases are TGTGCCAGCAGTGAAGCGAAGGGAGGGTTCCACGAGCAGTACTTC. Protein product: CASSEAKGGFHEQYF.

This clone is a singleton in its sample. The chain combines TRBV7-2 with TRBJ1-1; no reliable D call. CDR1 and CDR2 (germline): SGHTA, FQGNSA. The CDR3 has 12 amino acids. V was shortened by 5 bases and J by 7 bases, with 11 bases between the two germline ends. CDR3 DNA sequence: TGTGCCAGCAGCCGGCAGAACTTTGAAGCTTTCTTT. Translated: CASSRQNFEAFF.

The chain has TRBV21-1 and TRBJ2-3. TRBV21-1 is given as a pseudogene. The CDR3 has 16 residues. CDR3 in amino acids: CASRGVYHTSTDTQYF. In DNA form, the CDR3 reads TGTGCCAGCAGGGGGGTCTACCATACTAGCACAGATACGCAGTATTTT.

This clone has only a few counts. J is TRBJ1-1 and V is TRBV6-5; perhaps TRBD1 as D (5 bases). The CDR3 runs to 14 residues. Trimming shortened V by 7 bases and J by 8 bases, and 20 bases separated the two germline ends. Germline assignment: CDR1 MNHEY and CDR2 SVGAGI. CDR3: CASTLRHGAREAFF. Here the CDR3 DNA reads TGTGCCAGCACCCTCAGACACGGGGCAAGAGAAGCTTTCTTT.

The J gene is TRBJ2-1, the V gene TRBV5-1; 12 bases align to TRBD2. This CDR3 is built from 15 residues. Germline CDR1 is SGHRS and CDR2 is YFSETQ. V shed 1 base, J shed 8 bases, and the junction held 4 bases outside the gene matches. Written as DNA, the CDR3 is TGCGCCAGCAGCTTGTTTCTAGCGGGAGGGGATGAGCAGTTCTTC. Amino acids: CASSLFLAGGDEQFF.

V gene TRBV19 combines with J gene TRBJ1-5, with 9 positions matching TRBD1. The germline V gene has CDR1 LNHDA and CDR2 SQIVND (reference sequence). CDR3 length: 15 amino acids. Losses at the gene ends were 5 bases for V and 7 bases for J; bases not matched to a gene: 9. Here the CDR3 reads CASSPWTGVEQPQHF. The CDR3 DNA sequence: TGTGCCAGTAGTCCCTGGACAGGGGTTGAGCAGCCCCAGCATTTT. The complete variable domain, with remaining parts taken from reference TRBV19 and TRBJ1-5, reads DGGITQSPKYLFRKEGQNVTLSCEQNLNHDAMYWYRQDPGQGLRLIYYSQIVNDFQKGDIAEGYSVSREKKESFPLTVTSAQKNPTAFYLCASSPWTGVEQPQHFGDGTRLSIL.

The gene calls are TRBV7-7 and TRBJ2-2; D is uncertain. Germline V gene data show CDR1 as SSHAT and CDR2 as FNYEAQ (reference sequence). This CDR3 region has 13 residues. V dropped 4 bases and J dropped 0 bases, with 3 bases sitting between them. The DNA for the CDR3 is TGTGCCAGCAGCTCAACGAACACCGGGGAGCTGTTTTTT. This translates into CASSSTNTGELFF.

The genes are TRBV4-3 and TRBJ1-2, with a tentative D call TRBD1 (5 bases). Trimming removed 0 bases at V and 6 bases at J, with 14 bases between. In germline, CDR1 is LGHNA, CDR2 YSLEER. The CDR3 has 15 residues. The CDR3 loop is CASSQDRRGWDGYTF. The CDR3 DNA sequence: TGCGCCAGCAGCCAAGATCGGAGGGGTTGGGATGGCTACACCTTC.

The CDR3 spells CASNPWTGPNTEAFF. Here the CDR3 DNA reads TGTGCCAGTAATCCTTGGACAGGACCTAACACTGAAGCTTTCTTT. The J gene is TRBJ1-1, the V gene TRBV19, with 7 bases matching TRBD1. Germline V gene data show CDR1 as LNHDA and CDR2 as SQIVND (reference sequence). V shed 7 bases, J shed 2 bases, and the junction held 10 bases outside the gene matches. The CDR3 spans 15 residues. Full variable domain (outside the CDR3, taken from reference TRBV19 and TRBJ1-1): DGGITQSPKYLFRKEGQNVTLSCEQNLNHDAMYWYRQDPGQGLRLIYYSQIVNDFQKGDIAEGYSVSREKKESFPLTVTSAQKNPTAFYLCASNPWTGPNTEAFFGQGTRLTVV.

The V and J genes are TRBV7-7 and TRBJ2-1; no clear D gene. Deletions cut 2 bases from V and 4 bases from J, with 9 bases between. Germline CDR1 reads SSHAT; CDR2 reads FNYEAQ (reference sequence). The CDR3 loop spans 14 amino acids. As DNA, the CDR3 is TGTGCCAGCAGCTTAAGGCACGAGTACAATGAGCAGTTCTTC. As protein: CASSLRHEYNEQFF.

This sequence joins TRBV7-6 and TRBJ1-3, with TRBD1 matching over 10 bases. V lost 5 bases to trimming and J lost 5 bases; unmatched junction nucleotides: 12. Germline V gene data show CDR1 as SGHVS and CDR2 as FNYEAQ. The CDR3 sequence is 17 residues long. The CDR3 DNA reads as TGTGCCAGCAGCCAATACAGCAGGGGACAGGGGAGAAACACCATATATTTT. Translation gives CASSQYSRGQGRNTIYF.

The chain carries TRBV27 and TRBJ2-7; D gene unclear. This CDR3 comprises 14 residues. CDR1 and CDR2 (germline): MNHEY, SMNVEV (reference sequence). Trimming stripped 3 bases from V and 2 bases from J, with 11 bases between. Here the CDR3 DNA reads TGTGCCAGCAGTTTCGAAAGCCCTCCCTACGAGCAGTACTTC. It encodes CASSFESPPYEQYF.

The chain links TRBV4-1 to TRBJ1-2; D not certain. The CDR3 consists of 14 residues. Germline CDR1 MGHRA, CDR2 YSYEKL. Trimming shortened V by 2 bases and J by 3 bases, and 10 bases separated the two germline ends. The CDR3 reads CASSQIDRDYGYTF. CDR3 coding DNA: TGCGCCAGCAGCCAAATAGACCGGGACTATGGCTACACCTTC.

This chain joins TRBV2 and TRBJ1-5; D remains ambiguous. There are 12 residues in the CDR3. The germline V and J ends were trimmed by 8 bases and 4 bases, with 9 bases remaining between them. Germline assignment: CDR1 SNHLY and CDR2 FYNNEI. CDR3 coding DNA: TGTGCCAGCTCTCTCCTGAATCAGCCCCAGCATTTT. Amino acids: CASSLLNQPQHF.

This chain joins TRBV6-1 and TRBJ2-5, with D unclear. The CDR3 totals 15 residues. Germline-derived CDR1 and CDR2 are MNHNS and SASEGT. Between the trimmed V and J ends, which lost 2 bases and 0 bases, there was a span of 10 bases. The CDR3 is CASSETGRYQETQYF. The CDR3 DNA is TGTGCCAGCAGTGAAACGGGCCGGTACCAAGAGACCCAGTACTTC.

CDR3 loop: CASSTPLGRGTYNEQFF. The CDR3 DNA is TGTGCCAGTAGTACCCCCTTGGGACGGGGGACATACAATGAGCAGTTCTTC. This chain links TRBV19 with TRBJ2-1, with D possibly being TRBD1 or TRBD2 (6 bases each). The germline CDR1 and CDR2 sequences are LNHDA and SQIVND (reference sequence). The V gene lost 4 bases and the J gene lost 4 bases, with 20 bases spanning the gap. CDR3 length: 17 amino acids.

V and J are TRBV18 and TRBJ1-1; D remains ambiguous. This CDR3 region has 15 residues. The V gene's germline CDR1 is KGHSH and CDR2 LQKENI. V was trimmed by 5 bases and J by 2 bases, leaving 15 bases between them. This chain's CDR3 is CASSDSRQGNTEAFF. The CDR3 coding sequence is TGTGCCAGCTCAGACTCCCGACAAGGAAACACTGAAGCTTTCTTT. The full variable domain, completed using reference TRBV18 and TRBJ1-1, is NAGVMQNPRHLVRRRGQEARLRCSPMKGHSHVYWYRQLPEEGLKFMVYLQKENIIDESGMPKERFSAEFPKEGPSILRIQQVVRGDSAAYFCASSDSRQGNTEAFFGQGTRLTVV.

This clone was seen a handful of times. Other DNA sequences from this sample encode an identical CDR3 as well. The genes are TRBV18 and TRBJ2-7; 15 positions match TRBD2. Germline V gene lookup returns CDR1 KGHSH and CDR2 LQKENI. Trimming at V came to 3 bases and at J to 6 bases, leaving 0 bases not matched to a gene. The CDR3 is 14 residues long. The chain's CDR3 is CASSPGLAGGEQYF. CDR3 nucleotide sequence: TGTGCCAGCTCACCGGGACTAGCGGGAGGCGAGCAGTACTTC.

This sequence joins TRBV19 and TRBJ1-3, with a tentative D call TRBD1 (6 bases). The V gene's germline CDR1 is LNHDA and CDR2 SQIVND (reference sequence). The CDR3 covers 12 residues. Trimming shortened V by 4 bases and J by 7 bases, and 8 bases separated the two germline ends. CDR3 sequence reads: CASSTTGNTIYF. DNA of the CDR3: TGTGCCAGTAGTACCACAGGGAACACCATATATTTT.

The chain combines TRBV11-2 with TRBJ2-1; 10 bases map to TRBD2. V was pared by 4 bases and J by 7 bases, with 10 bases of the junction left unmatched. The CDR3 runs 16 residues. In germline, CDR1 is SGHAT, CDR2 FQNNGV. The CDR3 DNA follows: TGTGCCAGCAGCTCCTTCGCTCTAGCGGGAGAGAATGAGCAGTTCTTC. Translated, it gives CASSSFALAGENEQFF.

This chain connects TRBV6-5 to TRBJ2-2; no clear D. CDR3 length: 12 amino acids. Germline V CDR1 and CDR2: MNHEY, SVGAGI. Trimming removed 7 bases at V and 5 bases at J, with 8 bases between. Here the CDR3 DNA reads TGTGCCAGCAATGGACGAACCGGGGAGCTGTTTTTT. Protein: CASNGRTGELFF.

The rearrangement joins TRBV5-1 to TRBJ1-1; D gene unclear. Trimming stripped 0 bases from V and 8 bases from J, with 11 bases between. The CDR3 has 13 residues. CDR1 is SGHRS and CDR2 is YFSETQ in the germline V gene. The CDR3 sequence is CASSLAQPGEAFF. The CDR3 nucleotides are TGCGCCAGCAGCTTGGCCCAACCGGGCGAAGCTTTCTTT. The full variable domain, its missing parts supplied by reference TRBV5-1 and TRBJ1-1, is KAGVTQTPRYLIKTRGQQVTLSCSPISGHRSVSWYQQTPGQGLQFLFEYFSETQRNKGNFPGRFSGRQFSNSRSEMNVSTLELGDSALYLCASSLAQPGEAFFGQGTRLTVV.

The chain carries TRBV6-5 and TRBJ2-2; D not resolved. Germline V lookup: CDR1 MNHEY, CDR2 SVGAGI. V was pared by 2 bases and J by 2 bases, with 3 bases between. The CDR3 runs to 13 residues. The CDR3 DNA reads TGTGCCAGCAGTTACGATAACACCGGGGAGCTGTTTTTT. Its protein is CASSYDNTGELFF.

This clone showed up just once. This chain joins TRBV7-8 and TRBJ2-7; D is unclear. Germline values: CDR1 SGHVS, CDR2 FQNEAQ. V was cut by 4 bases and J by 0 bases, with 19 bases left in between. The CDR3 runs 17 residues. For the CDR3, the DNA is TGTGCCAGCAGCTCGCCTTTGGTCAGGTGGAGCTCCTACGAGCAGTACTTC. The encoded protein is CASSSPLVRWSSYEQYF. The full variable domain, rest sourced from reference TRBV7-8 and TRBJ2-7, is GAGVSQSPRYKVAKRGQDVALRCDPISGHVSLFWYQQALGQGPEFLTYFQNEAQLDKSGLPSDRFFAERPEGSVSTLKIQRTQQEDSAVYLCASSSPLVRWSSYEQYFGPGTRLTVT.